A single sample gave rise to the 10 T cell receptor beta chains below, sequenced in a study of identifying expanded T cells in peripheral blood. Profiling relied on immunoSEQ multiplex PCR, and the TCRdb table lists in-frame clones only, not all of them. The table lists roughly 100,000 clones, approximately 88% of them singletons. The sequencing input was blood. The receptors come from a person aged 18-69 years in good health.

This clone was picked up one time. The chain joins TRBV10-3 to TRBJ2-1, with 11 nucleotides matching TRBD2. With 0 bases clipped from V and 6 bases from J, the junction kept 1 base outside the gene matches. Germline CDR1 and CDR2: ENHRY and SYGVKD. The CDR3 has 15 residues. CDR3 nucleotide sequence: TGTGCCATCAGTGAGTCTAGCGGGGGGGCCAATGAGCAGTTCTTC. Amino acids: CAISESSGGANEQFF.

The chain combines TRBV30 with TRBJ2-3; D uncertain. The V end lost 7 bases, the J end lost 2 bases, and 7 bases lay between the germline ends. Germline V gives CDR1 GTSNPN, CDR2 SVGIG (reference sequence). The CDR3 is made up of 11 amino acids. This chain's CDR3 is CASYLTDTQYF. The CDR3 region has the DNA TGTGCCTCATACCTCACAGATACGCAGTATTTT.

The V and J genes are TRBV7-9 and TRBJ1-4; 10 positions agree with TRBD1. Unmatched junction bases numbered 4, after V lost 4 bases and J lost 8 bases. The CDR3 is 14 residues long. The V gene's germline CDR1 is SEHNR and CDR2 FQNEAQ (reference sequence). The CDR3, as DNA: TGTGCCAGCAGCTCGGGACAGGGGAACGAAAAACTGTTTTTT. Translating gives CASSSGQGNEKLFF.

The chain joins TRBV10-3 to TRBJ1-1; D is uncertain. V gave up 3 bases and J gave up 1 base, with 3 bases separating them. Germline V gene sequence: CDR1 ENHRY, CDR2 SYGVKD. The CDR3 is 12 amino acids. CDR3 DNA sequence: TGTGCCATCAGTGAAAGGAACACTGAAGCTTTCTTT. Translation: CAISERNTEAFF.

The rearrangement links TRBV30 to TRBJ1-1; D unclear. The CDR3 has 12 amino acids. Trimming took 4 bases from V and 5 from J, leaving 11 bases between them. The V gene's germline CDR1 is GTSNPN and CDR2 SVGIG (reference sequence). The DNA of the CDR3 is TGTGCCTGGAACCTCAGGTTAACTGAAGCTTTCTTT. Its protein is CAWNLRLTEAFF. The full variable domain, rest sourced from reference TRBV30 and TRBJ1-1, is SQTIHQWPATLVQPVGSPLSLECTVEGTSNPNLYWYRQAAGRGLQLLFYSVGIGQISSEVPQNLSASRPQDRQFILSSKKLLLSDSGFYLCAWNLRLTEAFFGQGTRLTVV.

The rearrangement uses TRBV10-1 and TRBJ2-5; 7 bases line up with TRBD1. CDR3 length equals 16 residues. The V and J ends lost 11 bases and 2 bases, in that order; junction bases with no gene match: 17. Germline-derived CDR1 and CDR2 are WNHNN and SYGVQD (reference sequence). This CDR3 is CAPRGRGIERQETQYF. In DNA, the CDR3 is TGCGCCCCCCGCGGCAGGGGGATTGAAAGGCAAGAGACCCAGTACTTC.

The chain employs TRBV9 and TRBJ2-1; weak D call: TRBD2 (6 bases). Germline-derived CDR1 and CDR2 are SGDLS and YYNGEE. V was trimmed by 0 bases and J by 7 bases, leaving 20 bases between them. The CDR3 runs to 17 residues. CDR3 loop: CASSVGRGSSGWNEQFF. CDR3 coding DNA: TGTGCCAGCAGCGTAGGACGTGGATCCAGCGGGTGGAATGAGCAGTTCTTC.

The J gene is TRBJ2-6, the V gene TRBV5-1; a possible D gene is TRBD2 (5 bases). The CDR3 spans 15 residues. The germline V and J ends were trimmed by 6 bases and 0 bases, with 10 bases remaining between them. Germline CDR1 and CDR2: SGHRS and YFSETQ. The CDR3 sequence is CASIKDSSGANVLTF. The CDR3 DNA reads as TGCGCCAGCATCAAGGACTCCTCTGGGGCCAACGTCCTGACTTTC.

The CDR3 protein is CASSLEWVQETQYF. In DNA, the CDR3 is TGTGCCAGCAGCTTAGAGTGGGTCCAAGAGACCCAGTACTTC. This chain uses TRBV7-8 with TRBJ2-5; the D is unclear. V lost 1 base to trimming and J lost 1 base, with 7 bases between them. Per the germline V gene, CDR1 is SGHVS and CDR2 is FQNEAQ. This CDR3 has 14 residues.

V is TRBV5-1 and J is TRBJ2-2; tentatively, D is TRBD1 or TRBD2 (5 bases each). Germline CDR1 SGHRS, CDR2 YFSETQ. The V end lost 1 base, the J end lost 6 bases, and 10 bases lay between the germline ends. The CDR3 runs to 14 residues. The CDR3 DNA follows: TGCGCCAGCAGCTTGTACGGGGCGTCCGGGGAGCTGTTTTTT. Residues: CASSLYGASGELFF.